These 23 T cell receptor beta chains share one sample of origin, sequenced in a study of T cells in Graves' hyperthyroidism and ophthalmopathy. The TCR beta CDR3 regions underwent amplification using RNA transcripts as the source. HTBI primers were used for first-round RT-PCR of the TCR CDR3. TCRdb re-called the multiplex PCR reads through MiXCR, storing one row per CDR3 protein. This sample has 660,000 or so distinct CDR3 sequences; about 45% occur once, and the top ten carry less than 9.5%. The material sequenced was peripheral blood or thyroid tissue (not recorded which). The source is an adult man with Graves' disease, either hyperthyroidism or ophthalmopathy (not recorded which).

This clonotype was found once. CDR3 loop: CASIGLAGGPYEQYF. In DNA, the CDR3 is TGTGCCAGCATTGGTCTAGCGGGGGGGCCTTACGAGCAGTACTTC. The chain uses TRBV2 and TRBJ2-7, with 12 bases that match TRBD2. CDR1 and CDR2 from the germline V gene are SNHLY and FYNNEI. The junction had 8 bases not matched to a gene; V was cut back by 7 bases and J by 4 bases. The CDR3 sequence is 15 residues long.

This clonotype was observed a handful of times. The rearrangement uses TRBV19 and TRBJ2-7; unclear D gene. Trimming took off 1 base at V and 1 base at J, with 5 bases between the two ends. Germline assignment: CDR1 LNHDA and CDR2 SQIVND (reference sequence). The CDR3 is made up of 13 amino acids. The CDR3 DNA is TGTGCCAGTAGTATAGGGGCTTCCTACGAGCAGTACTTC. Protein product: CASSIGASYEQYF.

This chain connects TRBV25-1 to TRBJ1-6; 9 bases agree with TRBD1. This CDR3 is 16 amino acids long. Germline loops: CDR1 MGHDK, CDR2 SYGVNS. J was trimmed by 10 bases and V by 3 bases; bases with no gene match: 10. The CDR3 DNA reads TGTGCCAGCAGTGATAACCTACAGGGGGCTGGATCACCCCTCCACTTT. Translation gives CASSDNLQGAGSPLHF.

As regards this clonotype: A read error is likely, as this CDR3 ends without the conserved phenylalanine or tryptophan. The chain links TRBV7-6 to TRBJ1-6, with a tentative D call TRBD1 (5 bases). Germline values: CDR1 SGHVS, CDR2 FNYEAQ. The CDR3 has 14 residues. CDR3 protein: CASSLEGLNSPLHL. In nucleotides, the CDR3 is TGTGCCAGCAGCTTAGAGGGGCTCAATTCGCCCCTCCACCTT.

The rearrangement links TRBV29-1 to TRBJ1-3; 9 bases align to TRBD1. The CDR3 extends over 15 amino acids. Germline V lookup: CDR1 SQVTM, CDR2 ANQGSEA. The J segment lost 2 bases and the V segment lost 7 bases, leaving 9 bases of the junction unmatched. This CDR3 is CSGLDRGNTGNTIYF. DNA for the CDR3: TGCAGCGGCCTAGACAGGGGGAACACTGGAAACACCATATATTTT.

V and J are TRBV10-3 and TRBJ1-2; D is undetermined. Per germline, CDR1 ENHRY and CDR2 SYGVKD. This CDR3 region has 15 residues. V gave up 5 bases and J gave up 5 bases, with 18 bases separating them. The CDR3 sequence is CAISYSAAADYGYTF. CDR3 bases: TGTGCCATCAGTTACTCAGCGGCGGCAGATTATGGCTACACCTTC.

This clonotype occurred a few times. This chain joins TRBV5-1 and TRBJ2-2; no reliable D call. The CDR3 covers 13 residues. V was pared by 2 bases and J by 4 bases, with 6 bases between. Germline V CDR1 and CDR2: SGHRS, YFSETQ. The CDR3 sequence is CASSFGATGELFF. CDR3 in DNA: TGCGCCAGCAGCTTTGGCGCCACCGGGGAGCTGTTTTTT. Supplemented by reference TRBV5-1 and TRBJ2-2, the full variable domain reads KAGVTQTPRYLIKTRGQQVTLSCSPISGHRSVSWYQQTPGQGLQFLFEYFSETQRNKGNFPGRFSGRQFSNSRSEMNVSTLELGDSALYLCASSFGATGELFFGEGSRLTVL.

This clonotype was found once. A much bigger clone sits one base away, suggesting this may be a read error. The chain employs TRBV29-1 and TRBJ1-2, with 7 positions matching TRBD1. The V gene's germline CDR1 is SQVTM and CDR2 ANQGSEA. V dropped 4 bases and J dropped 6; count of bases not matched to a gene: 5. CDR3 length: 12 amino acids. The CDR3 DNA is TGCAGCGTTGGGGAGACAGGGCATGGCTACACCTTC. Translation gives CSVGETGHGYTF.

CDR3 residues: CASSLEGRGEKLFF. Written as DNA, the CDR3 is TGTGCCAGCAGCTTAGAGGGGAGAGGTGAAAAACTGTTTTTT. V usage is TRBV11-2 and J usage is TRBJ1-4; D is ambiguous. The CDR3 runs 14 residues. Per germline, CDR1 SGHAT and CDR2 FQNNGV. Trimming cost V 0 bases and J 7 bases, with 9 bases left between them.

This chain connects TRBV20-1 to TRBJ1-1; no reliable D call. Trimming took off 6 bases at V and 1 base at J, with 15 bases between the two ends. The CDR3 is made up of 14 amino acids. CDR1 and CDR2 (germline): DFQATT, SNEGSKA (reference sequence). The CDR3 protein is CSALVWGGNTEAFF. The CDR3 bases are TGCAGTGCCCTGGTATGGGGTGGGAACACTGAAGCTTTCTTT.

J is TRBJ1-1 and V is TRBV27; the D is unclear. The CDR3 consists of 13 residues. Trimming stripped 0 bases from V and 8 bases from J, with 10 bases between. CDR1 is MNHEY and CDR2 is SMNVEV in the germline V gene (reference sequence). The chain's CDR3 is CASSLSAAGEAFF. CDR3 nucleotides: TGTGCCAGCAGTTTATCGGCGGCAGGCGAAGCTTTCTTT.

This clonotype was recorded only once. CDR3 sequence (DNA): TGTGCCAGCACCATTGACGGGGTATATGGCTACACCTTC. Translating gives CASTIDGVYGYTF. The chain uses TRBV11-1 and TRBJ1-2; unclear D gene. Germline V gives CDR1 SGHAT, CDR2 FQDESV (reference sequence). The CDR3 is 13 amino acids. V was cut by 7 bases and J by 5 bases, with 14 bases left in between.

V gene TRBV2 combines with J gene TRBJ1-5; D may be TRBD1 (5 bases). Germline assignment: CDR1 SNHLY and CDR2 FYNNEI. The CDR3 has 17 amino acids. The ends were cut back, 5 bases at V and 1 base at J, with 18 bases in the middle. The CDR3 protein is CASSPSRAGGSNQPQHF. The DNA of the CDR3 is TGTGCCAGCAGTCCGTCCCGGGCGGGGGGGAGCAATCAGCCCCAGCATTTT.

This clonotype has at least ten counts. V is TRBV7-6 and J is TRBJ2-5, with no clear D. Per the germline V gene, CDR1 is SGHVS and CDR2 is FNYEAQ. The V end lost 1 base, the J end lost 4 bases, and 7 bases lay between the germline ends. The CDR3 extends over 13 amino acids. The CDR3 nucleotides read TGTGCCAGCAGCTTAGTCCTCGGAGAGACCCAGTACTTC. Translated: CASSLVLGETQYF.

The V and J genes are TRBV29-1 and TRBJ1-1; D perhaps matches TRBD1 (6 bases). The CDR3 extends over 13 amino acids. From germline, CDR1 is SQVTM and CDR2 ANQGSEA. The CDR3 spells CSEGGDMNTEAFF. The CDR3 nucleotides are TGCAGTGAAGGGGGGGATATGAACACTGAAGCTTTCTTT.

This clonotype turned up a few times. The rearrangement links TRBV20-1 to TRBJ2-7, with D tentatively TRBD2 (5 bases). V was shortened by 5 bases and J by 0 bases, with 14 bases between the two germline ends. The CDR3 loop spans 14 amino acids. Germline V gives CDR1 DFQATT, CDR2 SNEGSKA (reference sequence). The CDR3 region is CSARNERSSYEQYF. The CDR3 bases are TGCAGTGCTCGAAACGAGCGGAGCTCCTACGAGCAGTACTTC.

The gene calls are TRBV10-3 and TRBJ2-7; D is tentatively TRBD1 or TRBD2 (5 bases each). Near its end, the DNA agrees better with TRBJ2-1, so the J call may be wrong. The germline V gene has CDR1 ENHRY and CDR2 SYGVKD. There are 15 residues in the CDR3. CDR3 sequence reads: CAISESGPGKSEQFF. DNA for the CDR3: TGTGCCATCAGTGAGTCGGGACCCGGTAAGAGTGAGCAGTTCTTC.

J is TRBJ1-2 and V is TRBV25-1, with 11 bases that match TRBD1. This CDR3 spans 16 amino acids. Germline V CDR1 and CDR2: MGHDK, SYGVNS. V shed 9 bases, J shed 7 bases, and the junction held 16 bases outside the gene matches. CDR3 DNA: TGTGCCAGTCAGATTGGGGCGGGACAGGGGGTTCGTGGCTACACCTTC. Encoded protein: CASQIGAGQGVRGYTF.

This clonotype was observed a few times. The chain is built from TRBV9 and TRBJ2-7, with 9 positions matching TRBD2. The CDR3 consists of 16 residues. The V gene end was trimmed by 0 bases and the J gene end by 1 base; junction bases not matched to a gene: 5. Germline CDR1 and CDR2: SGDLS and YYNGEE. The CDR3 coding sequence is TGTGCCAGCAGCGTAGGGGATAGCGGGGGATCCTACGAGCAGTACTTC. Translating gives CASSVGDSGGSYEQYF.

V is TRBV20-1 and J is TRBJ2-5, with D tentatively TRBD1 or TRBD2 (5 bases each). V dropped 6 bases and J dropped 1 base, with 12 bases sitting between them. Germline V lookup: CDR1 DFQATT, CDR2 SNEGSKA (reference sequence). This CDR3 is built from 13 residues. CDR3 region: CSATPGTQETQYF. DNA for the CDR3: TGCAGTGCCACGCCCGGGACCCAAGAGACCCAGTACTTC.

The genes are TRBV7-8 and TRBJ1-6; the match to TRBD1 covers 8 bases. V lost 5 bases, J lost 10 bases, and 13 bases stayed unmatched. This CDR3 is built from 16 residues. In germline, CDR1 is SGHVS, CDR2 FQNEAQ. For the CDR3, the DNA is TGTGCCAGCAGCCTCACAGGGCAGGGGGCTGGATCACCCCTCCACTTT. Protein product: CASSLTGQGAGSPLHF.

On this clonotype: Because it lacks the conserved phenylalanine or tryptophan at the end, this CDR3 is likely a read error. It is unclear where the CDR3 begins or ends on the DNA, so no DNA is shown, and the CDR3 is as TCRdb lists it. This rearrangement joins TRBV10-3 to TRBJ1-1; the table gives TRBD1 as D, unverified against the DNA. The CDR3 spans 15 residues, counting both ends. Looked up from germline, CDR1 is ENHRY and CDR2 is SYGVKD. CDR3 residues: CAISEGDRRTLKLSL.

The rearrangement uses TRBV12-3 or TRBV12-4 and TRBJ2-7; D gene uncertain. CDR3 size: 13 residues. V lost 6 bases and J lost 0, with 9 bases in between. DNA for the CDR3: TGTGCCAGCAGCCCCCCGGCCTCCTACGAGCAGTACTTC. Protein: CASSPPASYEQYF.